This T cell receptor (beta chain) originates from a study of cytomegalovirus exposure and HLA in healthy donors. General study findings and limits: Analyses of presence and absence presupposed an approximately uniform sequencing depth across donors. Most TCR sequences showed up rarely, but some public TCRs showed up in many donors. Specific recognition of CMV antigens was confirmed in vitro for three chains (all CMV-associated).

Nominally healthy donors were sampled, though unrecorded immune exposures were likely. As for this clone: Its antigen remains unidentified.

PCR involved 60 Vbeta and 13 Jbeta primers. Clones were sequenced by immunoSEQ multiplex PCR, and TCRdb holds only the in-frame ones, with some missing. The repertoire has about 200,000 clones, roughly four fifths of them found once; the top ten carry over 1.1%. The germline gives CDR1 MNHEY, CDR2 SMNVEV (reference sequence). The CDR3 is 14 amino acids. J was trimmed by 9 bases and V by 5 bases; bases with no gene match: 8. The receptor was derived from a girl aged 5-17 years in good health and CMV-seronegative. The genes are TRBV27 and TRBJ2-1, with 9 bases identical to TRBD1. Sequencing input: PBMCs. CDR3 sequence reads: CASSATQGAAEQFF. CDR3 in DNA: TGTGCCAGCAGTGCAACACAGGGGGCGGCTGAGCAGTTCTTC.